This TCR beta chain originates from a study of shared clonotypes between healthy human individuals. Data came from immunoSEQ multiplex PCR; TCRdb stores just in-frame clones and leaves some out. The sample carries around 2,000,000 clones, about 95% recorded once. Positively selected for CCR7, the CD45RO-negative cells used as naive CD8 cells excluded terminally differentiated effector memory CD45RA+ cells. The germline V gene encodes CDR1 SEHNR and CDR2 FQNEAQ (reference sequence). The J segment lost 8 bases and the V segment lost 5 bases, leaving 13 bases of the junction unmatched. The CDR3 length is 15 residues.

The gene calls are TRBV7-9 and TRBJ2-3; 7 bases align to TRBD2. The sequencing input was naive CD8+ T cells sorted from blood. The TCR sequence derives from a man between 18 and 35 years old in good health. CDR3 in DNA: TGTGCCAGCAGCCCCCGGGACGGGGGGAGTGGTACGCAGTATTTT. Translation gives CASSPRDGGSGTQYF. Complete variable domain (other parts from reference TRBV7-9 and TRBJ2-3): DTGVSQNPRHKITKRGQNVTFRCDPISEHNRLYWYRQTLGQGPEFLTYFQNEAQLEKSRLLSDRFSAERPKGSFSTLEIQRTEQGDSAMYLCASSPRDGGSGTQYFGPGTRLTVL.